This T cell receptor beta chain was identified in a study of blood T cells in healthy people across ages. No fewer than 5.5 micrograms of total RNA were isolated from every sample. Then a second PCR, running roughly 7 to 11 cycles, was carried out with a sample-barcoded 5' primer and a J-beta primer mix. Every cDNA molecule bore a tag from a template-switch adaptor containing 12 random nucleotides. TCRdb fed the 5' RACE reads into MiXCR, producing one record per CDR3 protein. The profile shows hundreds of thousands of distinct CDR3 sequences, 35% to 50% of them singletons. This CDR3 contains 14 residues. Trimming shortened V by 3 bases and J by 0 bases, and 9 bases separated the two germline ends.

The TCR originated in a man older than 75 in good health. The chain combines TRBV12-3 or TRBV12-4 with TRBJ2-7; D might be TRBD1 or TRBD2, each matching 6 bases. The source material was blood. DNA of the CDR3: TGTGCCAGCAGTTTGGGGGGCTACTCCTACGAGCAGTACTTC. Its protein is CASSLGGYSYEQYF.